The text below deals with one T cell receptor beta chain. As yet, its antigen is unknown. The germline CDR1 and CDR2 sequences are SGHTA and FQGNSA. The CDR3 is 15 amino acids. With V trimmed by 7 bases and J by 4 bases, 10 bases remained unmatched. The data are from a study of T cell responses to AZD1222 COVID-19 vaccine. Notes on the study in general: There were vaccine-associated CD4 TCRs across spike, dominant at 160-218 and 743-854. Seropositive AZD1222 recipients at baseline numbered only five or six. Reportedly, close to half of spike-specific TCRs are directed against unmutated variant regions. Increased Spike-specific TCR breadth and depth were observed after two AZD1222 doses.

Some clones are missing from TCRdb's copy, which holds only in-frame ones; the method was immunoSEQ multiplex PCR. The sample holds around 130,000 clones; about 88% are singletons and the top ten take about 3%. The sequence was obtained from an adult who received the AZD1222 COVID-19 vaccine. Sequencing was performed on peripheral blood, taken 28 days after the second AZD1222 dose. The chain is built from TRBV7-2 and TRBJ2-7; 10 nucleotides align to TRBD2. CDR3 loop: CASTFGTSAFYEQYF. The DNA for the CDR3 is TGTGCCAGCACCTTCGGGACTAGCGCATTTTACGAGCAGTACTTC.